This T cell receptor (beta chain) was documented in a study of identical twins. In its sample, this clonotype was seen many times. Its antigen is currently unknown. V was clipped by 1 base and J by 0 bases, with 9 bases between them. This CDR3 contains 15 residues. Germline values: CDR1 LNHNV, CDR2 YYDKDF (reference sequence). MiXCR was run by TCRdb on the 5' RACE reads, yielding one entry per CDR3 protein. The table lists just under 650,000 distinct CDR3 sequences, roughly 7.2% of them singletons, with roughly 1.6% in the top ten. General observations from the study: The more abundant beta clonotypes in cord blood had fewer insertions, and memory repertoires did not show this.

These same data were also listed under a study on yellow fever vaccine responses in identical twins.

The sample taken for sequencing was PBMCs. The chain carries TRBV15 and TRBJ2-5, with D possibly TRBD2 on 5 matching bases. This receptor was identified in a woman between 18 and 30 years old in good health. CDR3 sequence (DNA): TGTGCCACCAGCAGAGGGTCCGGGGACCAAGAGACCCAGTACTTC. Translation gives CATSRGSGDQETQYF.